This T cell receptor (beta chain) was observed in a study of blood T cell repertoires in COVID-19. Assignments of participants to cohorts depended upon their own reported clinical history. Either two negative PCRs, clearance, or symptom resolution qualified Cohort 3 donors as recovered. Measured with immunoSEQ multiplex PCR; TCRdb has only the in-frame clones, and not every one. The sample shows about 280,000 clones, 70% to 90% of them seen only once. V lost 4 bases and J lost 2; bases outside the gene matches: 7. The CDR3 loop spans 15 amino acids. CDR1 is MGHRA, CDR2 YSYEKL, per germline. The clonotype comes from a woman in her forties who had recovered from COVID-19. The chain uses TRBV4-1 and TRBJ2-7; 8 bases align to TRBD2. The specimen sequenced was PBMCs or T cells enriched from blood (not recorded which). The CDR3 loop is CASSPFDSGTYEQYF. For the CDR3, the DNA is TGCGCCAGCAGCCCCTTCGATAGCGGGACCTACGAGCAGTACTTC.